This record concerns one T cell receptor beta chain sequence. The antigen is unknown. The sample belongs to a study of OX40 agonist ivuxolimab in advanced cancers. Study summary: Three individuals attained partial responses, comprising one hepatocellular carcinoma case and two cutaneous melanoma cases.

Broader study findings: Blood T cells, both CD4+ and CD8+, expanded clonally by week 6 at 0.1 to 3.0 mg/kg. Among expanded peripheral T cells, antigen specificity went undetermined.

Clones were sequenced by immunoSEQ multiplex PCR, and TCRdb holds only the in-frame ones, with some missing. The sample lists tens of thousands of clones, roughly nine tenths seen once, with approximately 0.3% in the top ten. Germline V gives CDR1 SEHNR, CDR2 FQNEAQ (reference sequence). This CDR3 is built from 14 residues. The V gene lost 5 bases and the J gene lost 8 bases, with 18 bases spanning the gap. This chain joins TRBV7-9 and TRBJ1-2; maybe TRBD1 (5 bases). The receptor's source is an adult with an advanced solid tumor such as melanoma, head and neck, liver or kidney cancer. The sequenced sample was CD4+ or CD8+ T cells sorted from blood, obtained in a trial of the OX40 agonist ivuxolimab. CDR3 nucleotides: TGTGCCAGCAGCGCCAATACTAGGGGAAACGGCTACACCTTC. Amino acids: CASSANTRGNGYTF.